This T cell receptor beta chain was retrieved from a study of post-analysis software for immune sequencing data. Study results and caveats: Normalized Chao1 diversity in multiple sclerosis patients fell significantly below that of controls. Roughly 5 TRBV segments, including TRBV5-6, TRBV5-1 and TRBV20-1, were more frequent in patients than controls. F-measure co-clustering was strong for batch-matched samples.

This clonotype has a handful of counts. Its cognate antigen is unknown. Unique-molecular-identifier-tagged TCR beta cDNA libraries were used. Via MiXCR, TCRdb re-called the PCR reads, giving one row per CDR3 protein. The sample contains about 820,000 distinct CDR3 sequences, under 70% of which appear only once. V trimming: 8 bases; J trimming: 4 bases; junction bases outside the gene matches: 2. This CDR3 comprises 13 residues. CDR1 and CDR2 (germline): MNHNY, SVGAGI (reference sequence). The sample was blood. This rearrangement joins TRBV6-6 to TRBJ2-6; 7 bases map to TRBD2. The receptor comes from a girl aged 10 to 17 with multiple sclerosis. The CDR3 protein is CASGGDGANVLTF. Written as DNA, the CDR3 is TGTGCCAGCGGGGGGGACGGGGCCAACGTCCTGACTTTC.